The entry that follows covers one TCR beta chain sequence. TCRdb passed the RT-PCR reads through MiXCR, listing each CDR3 protein once. The sample has about 150,000 distinct CDR3 sequences, roughly two fifths seen once. The data originate from a study of patients and donors after allogeneic stem cell transplantation. CDR1 is SGHVS and CDR2 is FQNEAQ in the germline V gene. This CDR3 spans 13 amino acids. Trimming removed 0 bases from V and 8 bases from J, with 10 bases in between. The chain has TRBV7-8 and TRBJ1-1; no firm D call. The source of this sequence is a human donor who was either an allogeneic HSCT recipient or a stem cell or donor lymphocyte infusion donor (not recorded which). It is not recorded whose cells these are; they may come from a transplant donor. The sequenced material came from blood, either unsorted or a sorted T cell fraction (not recorded which). CDR3 sequence (DNA): TGTGCCAGCAGCTTAGCTGGGGATGGGGAAGCTTTCTTT. It specifies CASSLAGDGEAFF.